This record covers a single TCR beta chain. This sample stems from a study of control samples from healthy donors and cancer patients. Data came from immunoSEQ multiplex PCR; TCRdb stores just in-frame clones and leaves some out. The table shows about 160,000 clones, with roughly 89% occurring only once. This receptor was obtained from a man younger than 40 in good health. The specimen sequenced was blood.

CDR3 region: CASSLGRGQETQYF. The CDR3 DNA reads TGTGCCAGCAGCTTAGGGCGGGGACAAGAGACCCAGTACTTC. This chain connects TRBV7-8 to TRBJ2-5; tentatively, D is TRBD2 (6 bases). The CDR3 sequence is 14 residues long. Per germline, CDR1 SGHVS and CDR2 FQNEAQ. Trimming left V 1 base short and J 2 bases short, with 8 bases between.